The sequence of this T cell receptor beta chain was determined in a study of OX40 agonist ivuxolimab in advanced cancers. Overall study: Subjects had a mean age of about 57 years, with a range of 23 to 79; around 83% were male.

Study-level findings and limits: Fewer expanded clones were found on average in CD4+ than in CD8+ T cells.

V was clipped by 7 bases and J by 1 base; unmatched bases: 7. CDR3 length: 14 amino acids. CDR1 and CDR2 (germline): MNHNS, SASEGT. It was autoimmune disease history or systemic immunosuppression that excluded patients. In the case of this clone: The antigen is not known.

The assay was immunoSEQ multiplex PCR, and TCRdb's table has in-frame clones only and misses some. Among 87,000 or so clones listed, around 85% were seen once. The J gene is TRBJ2-7, the V gene TRBV6-1, with TRBD2 matching 7 bases. This sample comprised CD4+ or CD8+ T cells sorted from blood, obtained in a trial of the OX40 agonist ivuxolimab. The source of this sequence is an adult with an advanced solid tumor such as melanoma, head and neck, liver or kidney cancer. The CDR3 spells CASTRLADSYEQYF. The CDR3 DNA reads TGTGCCAGCACCAGACTAGCCGATTCCTACGAGCAGTACTTC.